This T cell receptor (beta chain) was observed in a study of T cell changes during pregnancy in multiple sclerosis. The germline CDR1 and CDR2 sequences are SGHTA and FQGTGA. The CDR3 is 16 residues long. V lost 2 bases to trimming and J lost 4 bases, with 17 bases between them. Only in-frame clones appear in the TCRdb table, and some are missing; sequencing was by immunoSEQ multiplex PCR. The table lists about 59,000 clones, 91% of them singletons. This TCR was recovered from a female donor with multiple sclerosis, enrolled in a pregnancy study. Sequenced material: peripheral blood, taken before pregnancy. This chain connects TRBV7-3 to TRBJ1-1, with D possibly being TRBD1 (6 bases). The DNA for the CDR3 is TGTGCCAGCAGCTTATTGGACAGCCGCAGCGGCACTGAAGCTTTCTTT. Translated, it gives CASSLLDSRSGTEAFF. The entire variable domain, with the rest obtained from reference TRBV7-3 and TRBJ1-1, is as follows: GAGVSQTPSNKVTEKGKYVELRCDPISGHTALYWYRQSLGQGPEFLIYFQGTGAADDSGLPNDRFFAVRPEGSVSTLKIQRTERGDSAVYLCASSLLDSRSGTEAFFGQGTRLTVV.